These 11 T cell receptor beta chains share one sample of origin, sequenced in a study of technical replicates of blood from four donors. The repertoire was sequenced with immunoSEQ multiplex PCR; TCRdb's copy has only in-frame clones and lacks some. Counted here are around 50,000 clones, approximately 94% occurring once; the ten biggest clones make up about 0.37%. The material sequenced was T cells isolated from PBMCs. The receptors were gathered from a human donor in good health.

The J gene is TRBJ1-1, the V gene TRBV6-5; no clear D. The V gene lost 3 bases and the J gene lost 8 bases, with 13 bases spanning the gap. In germline, CDR1 is MNHEY, CDR2 SVGAGI. The CDR3 totals 13 residues. As DNA, the CDR3 is TGTGCCAGCAGTTATAACCCCATACTCGAAGCTTTCTTT. Translating it yields CASSYNPILEAFF.

This chain links TRBV27 with TRBJ1-2, with D maybe TRBD1 (6 bases). V gave up 0 bases and J gave up 4 bases, with 6 bases separating them. The CDR3 runs to 13 residues. Germline V gives CDR1 MNHEY, CDR2 SMNVEV (reference sequence). CDR3 coding DNA: TGTGCCAGCAGTTTATCCAGGGGCTATGGCTACACCTTC. Translated, it gives CASSLSRGYGYTF.

As concerns this clone: A read error may account for a junction end that differs from germline. This chain joins TRBV7-7 and TRBJ1-2; unclear D gene. Germline V lookup: CDR1 SSHAT, CDR2 FNYEAQ (reference sequence). This CDR3 is built from 16 residues. CDR3 sequence reads: CASSLAPLAAVVGYTF. The CDR3, as DNA: TGTGCTAGCAGCTTAGCCCCTTTGGCGGCCGTGGTAGGCTACACCTTC.

This chain connects TRBV27 to TRBJ2-3; 12 bases fit TRBD2. The germline V gene has CDR1 MNHEY and CDR2 SMNVEV (reference sequence). The V gene end was trimmed by 2 bases and the J gene end by 5 bases; junction bases not matched to a gene: 5. The CDR3 has 16 amino acids. The CDR3 protein is CASSLLAGGAQDTQYF. For the CDR3, the DNA is TGTGCCAGCAGTTTACTAGCGGGAGGGGCCCAAGATACGCAGTATTTT.

The J gene is TRBJ2-2, the V gene TRBV10-3; the match to TRBD2 covers 10 bases. V was pared by 2 bases and J by 1 base, with 1 base of the junction left unmatched. The CDR3 contains 16 residues. Germline V gene data show CDR1 as ENHRY and CDR2 as SYGVKD. CDR3 in DNA: TGTGCCATCAGTGAGGGACTAGCGGAGAACACCGGGGAGCTGTTTTTT. Amino acids: CAISEGLAENTGELFF.

This sequence joins TRBV6-5 and TRBJ1-5; D gene uncertain. CDR3 length equals 15 residues. Trimming stripped 6 bases from V and 4 bases from J, with 16 bases between. CDR1 and CDR2 (germline): MNHEY, SVGAGI. CDR3 residues: CASRPPGSGNQPQHF. The CDR3, as DNA: TGTGCCAGCAGGCCTCCGGGATCGGGGAATCAGCCCCAGCATTTT.

The chain uses TRBV7-3 and TRBJ1-1; maybe TRBD1 (5 bases). The CDR3 covers 14 residues. Trimming cost V 1 base and J 0 bases, with 6 bases left between them. Germline V gene data show CDR1 as SGHTA and CDR2 as FQGTGA. CDR3 amino acids: CASSLKGLNTEAFF. In DNA form, the CDR3 reads TGTGCCAGCAGCTTAAAGGGGCTGAACACTGAAGCTTTCTTT.

The V gene is TRBV28, the J gene TRBJ1-2; D is unclear. This CDR3 is 12 amino acids long. The V end was cut by 3 bases, the J end by 6 bases, with 8 bases between. Germline values: CDR1 MDHEN, CDR2 SYDVKM. This CDR3 reads CASSFVRDGYTF. CDR3 nucleotides: TGTGCCAGCAGTTTTGTGAGGGATGGCTACACCTTC.

The gene calls are TRBV9 and TRBJ1-2, with D tentatively TRBD1 (6 bases). Germline V gene sequence: CDR1 SGDLS, CDR2 YYNGEE. The V end was cut by 0 bases, the J end by 5 bases, with 14 bases between. The CDR3 extends over 15 amino acids. The CDR3 protein is CASSVDAGARYGYTF. As DNA, the CDR3 is TGTGCCAGCAGCGTAGACGCGGGGGCGCGTTATGGCTACACCTTC. Full variable domain (outside the CDR3, taken from reference TRBV9 and TRBJ1-2): DSGVTQTPKHLITATGQRVTLRCSPRSGDLSVYWYQQSLDQGLQFLIQYYNGEERAKGNILERFSAQQFPDLHSELNLSSLELGDSALYFCASSVDAGARYGYTFGSGTRLTVV.

The chain recombines TRBV5-6 with TRBJ2-7; D gene uncertain. The germline V and J ends were trimmed by 4 bases and 2 bases, with 13 bases remaining between them. CDR3 size: 14 residues. From germline, CDR1 is SGHDT and CDR2 YYEEEE. This CDR3 is CASSQPLETYEQYF. CDR3 in DNA: TGTGCCAGCAGCCAACCTCTAGAGACCTACGAGCAGTACTTC.

This chain joins TRBV4-2 and TRBJ2-1, with 8 bases fitting TRBD2. The CDR3 is 15 amino acids. The trim removed 2 bases at V and 6 bases at J, leaving 6 bases unmatched. CDR1 is LGHNA, CDR2 YNFKEQ, per germline. DNA for the CDR3: TGTGCCAGCAGCCAAAACGACGGGACTAGCAATGAGCAGTTCTTC. This codes for CASSQNDGTSNEQFF.